The 18 T cell receptor beta chains below all came from one sample that was sequenced in a study of blood T cell repertoires in COVID-19. The method was immunoSEQ multiplex PCR; TCRdb's version includes in-frame clones alone and lacks a portion of them. This table holds around 210,000 clones, about nine tenths found once. The sample was peripheral blood. These receptors originate from a woman aged 70 to 79 with acute or convalescent COVID-19.

The genes are TRBV5-1 and TRBJ2-2; 11 nucleotides line up with TRBD2. The V gene end was trimmed by 2 bases and the J gene end by 6 bases; junction bases not matched to a gene: 9. This CDR3 region has 17 residues. Germline CDR1 is SGHRS and CDR2 is YFSETQ. CDR3 protein: CASSFSALAGDAGELFF. The CDR3, as DNA: TGCGCCAGCAGCTTTTCCGCACTAGCGGGAGACGCCGGGGAGCTGTTTTTT.

This chain connects TRBV6-5 to TRBJ1-2, with 8 positions matching TRBD1. Losses at the gene ends were 3 bases for V and 3 bases for J; bases not matched to a gene: 6. Germline CDR1 is MNHEY and CDR2 is SVGAGI. This CDR3 contains 15 residues. CDR3 residues: CASSYVAGGDYGYTF. CDR3 coding DNA: TGTGCCAGCAGTTATGTCGCAGGGGGCGACTATGGCTACACCTTC.

This sequence joins TRBV7-2 and TRBJ1-5; TRBD1 matches at 8 bases. CDR3 size: 15 residues. Germline V gene sequence: CDR1 SGHTA, CDR2 FQGNSA. Germline trimming cut 5 bases from V and 3 bases from J; bases unmatched to any gene: 6. The DNA of the CDR3 is TGTGCCAGCAGCCCGGGACAGGCAGTCAATCAGCCCCAGCATTTT. Its translation is CASSPGQAVNQPQHF.

The genes are TRBV7-6 and TRBJ2-1, with 10 bases fitting TRBD1. The CDR3 runs to 18 residues. V trimming: 5 bases; J trimming: 2 bases; junction bases outside the gene matches: 12. Germline-derived CDR1 and CDR2 are SGHVS and FNYEAQ. The CDR3 coding sequence is TGTGCCAGCAGCCCCGGGACCGGGGACAGGGGAACCTACAATGAGCAGTTCTTC. As protein: CASSPGTGDRGTYNEQFF. Combining the CDR3 with reference TRBV7-6 and TRBJ2-1 gives the whole variable domain GAGVSQSPRYKVTKRGQDVALRCDPISGHVSLYWYRQALGQGPEFLTYFNYEAQQDKSGLPNDRFSAERPEGSISTLTIQRTEQRDSAMYRCASSPGTGDRGTYNEQFFGPGTRLTVL.

The genes are TRBV7-2 and TRBJ1-5; weak D call: TRBD1 (5 bases). The CDR3 runs to 15 residues. Germline assignment: CDR1 SGHTA and CDR2 FQGNSA. V was pared by 0 bases and J by 5 bases, with 11 bases between. DNA for the CDR3: TGTGCCAGCAGCTTAGCAAGGCCGGGGGATCAGCCCCAGCATTTT. Encoded protein: CASSLARPGDQPQHF.

This rearrangement joins TRBV5-1 to TRBJ2-3, with 9 bases fitting TRBD1. CDR1 and CDR2 (germline): SGHRS, YFSETQ. The V gene end was trimmed by 4 bases and the J gene end by 2 bases; junction bases not matched to a gene: 11. There are 17 residues in the CDR3. This CDR3 is CASSPGGGTGITDTQYF. As DNA, the CDR3 is TGCGCCAGCAGCCCGGGAGGCGGGACAGGGATCACAGATACGCAGTATTTT.

This clone has only one observation. The rearrangement uses TRBV5-1 and TRBJ1-2; D not resolved. The germline V and J ends were trimmed by 4 bases and 6 bases, with 19 bases remaining between them. Looked up from germline, CDR1 is SGHRS and CDR2 is YFSETQ. The CDR3 runs 15 residues. The CDR3 loop is CASSPGRGFPHGYTF. In DNA form, the CDR3 reads TGCGCCAGCAGCCCTGGACGGGGTTTCCCCCATGGCTACACCTTC. Full variable domain (missing parts from reference TRBV5-1 and TRBJ1-2): KAGVTQTPRYLIKTRGQQVTLSCSPISGHRSVSWYQQTPGQGLQFLFEYFSETQRNKGNFPGRFSGRQFSNSRSEMNVSTLELGDSALYLCASSPGRGFPHGYTFGSGTRLTVV.

This clone has more than one count but fewer than ten. V gene TRBV19 combines with J gene TRBJ2-1; TRBD2 agrees at 7 bases. This CDR3 region has 14 residues. The germline V gene has CDR1 LNHDA and CDR2 SQIVND (reference sequence). Losses at the gene ends were 7 bases for V and 6 bases for J; bases not matched to a gene: 9. CDR3 coding DNA: TGTGCCAGTACCCTGGGGGGGATTGGCAATGAGCAGTTCTTC. It specifies CASTLGGIGNEQFF.

The rearrangement joins TRBV10-1 to TRBJ2-2; 7 bases agree with TRBD1. Germline CDR1 reads WNHNN; CDR2 reads SYGVQD (reference sequence). The CDR3 runs 15 residues. V dropped 5 bases and J dropped 4; count of bases not matched to a gene: 7. This CDR3 is CASSRGGPTTGELFF. CDR3 in DNA: TGCGCCAGCAGTCGAGGGGGCCCTACCACCGGGGAGCTGTTTTTT.

This chain joins TRBV29-1 and TRBJ2-1, with 8 bases matching TRBD1. This CDR3 has 14 residues. Germline loops: CDR1 SQVTM, CDR2 ANQGSEA. V shed 7 bases and J 4 bases; nucleotides not matched to a gene: 9. CDR3 residues: CSARLTGGYNEQFF. CDR3 coding DNA: TGCAGCGCCCGTTTAACAGGGGGGTACAATGAGCAGTTCTTC.

This clone was picked up a small number of times. This chain joins TRBV11-3 and TRBJ1-2; tentative D call: TRBD1 (5 bases). Trimming cost V 5 bases and J 2 bases, with 24 bases left between them. The length of the CDR3 is 18 residues. Germline CDR1 reads SGHNT; CDR2 reads YENEEA. The CDR3 bases are TGTGCCAGCAGCCCACCAAATTTTCGACAGAGCCGAAACTATGGCTACACCTTC. It yields the protein CASSPPNFRQSRNYGYTF.

V and J are TRBV7-6 and TRBJ1-5, with D possibly TRBD1 on 6 matching bases. The V end was cut by 4 bases, the J end by 2 bases, with 12 bases between. Germline-derived CDR1 and CDR2 are SGHVS and FNYEAQ. The CDR3 loop spans 15 amino acids. The CDR3 DNA is TGTGCCAGCAGCTGGGAAGGGGGTCGCAATCAGCCCCAGCATTTT. Amino acid sequence: CASSWEGGRNQPQHF.

The chain recombines TRBV19 with TRBJ1-5; a possible D gene is TRBD1 (6 bases). The germline gives CDR1 LNHDA, CDR2 SQIVND (reference sequence). The length of the CDR3 is 13 residues. Trimming pared 6 bases from V and 16 bases from J, leaving 22 bases between. CDR3 sequence reads: CASRGARDGGDHF. For the CDR3, the DNA is TGTGCCAGTAGGGGGGCTCGGGACGGTGGGGACCATTTT.

This chain uses TRBV6-1 with TRBJ1-2; D is unresolved. This CDR3 spans 13 amino acids. The V gene's germline CDR1 is MNHNS and CDR2 SASEGT. Trimming took off 0 bases at V and 7 bases at J, with 9 bases between the two ends. This CDR3 reads CASSEAGGFGYTF. The CDR3 DNA is TGTGCCAGCAGTGAAGCGGGAGGGTTTGGCTACACCTTC.

The chain combines TRBV12-5 with TRBJ1-4; possibly TRBD1 for D (5 bases). Trimming took off 5 bases at V and 6 bases at J, with 7 bases between the two ends. Germline CDR1 and CDR2: LGHNT and FRNRAP. There are 12 residues in the CDR3. CDR3 sequence reads: CASGPTDEKLFF. CDR3 coding DNA: TGTGCTAGTGGTCCGACAGATGAAAAACTGTTTTTT.

This clone was observed a few times. The chain combines TRBV28 with TRBJ1-2; D call uncertain. Trimming removed 2 bases from V and 5 bases from J, with 3 bases in between. This CDR3 contains 11 residues. CDR1 and CDR2 from the germline V gene are MDHEN and SYDVKM. The CDR3: CASSLTYGYTF. The CDR3 bases are TGTGCCAGCAGTTTAACTTATGGCTACACCTTC.

The CDR3 reads CASSFEGNTEAFF. CDR3 DNA sequence: TGTGCCAGCAGCTTCGAGGGGAACACTGAAGCTTTCTTT. The J gene is TRBJ1-1, the V gene TRBV7-3; D is uncertain. Trimming cost V 3 bases and J 1 base, with 6 bases left between them. The CDR3 has 13 residues. Germline CDR1 and CDR2: SGHTA and FQGTGA.

This chain uses TRBV5-1 with TRBJ1-1, with D maybe TRBD1 (5 bases). Germline V CDR1 and CDR2: SGHRS, YFSETQ. This CDR3 comprises 14 residues. V was cut by 0 bases and J by 5 bases, with 11 bases left in between. CDR3 sequence (DNA): TGCGCCAGCAGCTTGGCCGCGGGGCAGACTGAAGCTTTCTTT. It codes for CASSLAAGQTEAFF.